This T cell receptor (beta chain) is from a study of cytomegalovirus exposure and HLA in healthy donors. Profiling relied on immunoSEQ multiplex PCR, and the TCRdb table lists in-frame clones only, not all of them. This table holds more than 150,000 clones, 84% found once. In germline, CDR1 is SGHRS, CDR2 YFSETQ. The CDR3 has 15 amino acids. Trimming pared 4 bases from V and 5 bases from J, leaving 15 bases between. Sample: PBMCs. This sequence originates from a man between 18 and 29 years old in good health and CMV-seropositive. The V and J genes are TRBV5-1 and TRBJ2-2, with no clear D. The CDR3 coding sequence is TGCGCCAGCAGCCCGGATCCAGGTCGGACCGGGGAGCTGTTTTTT. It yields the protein CASSPDPGRTGELFF.